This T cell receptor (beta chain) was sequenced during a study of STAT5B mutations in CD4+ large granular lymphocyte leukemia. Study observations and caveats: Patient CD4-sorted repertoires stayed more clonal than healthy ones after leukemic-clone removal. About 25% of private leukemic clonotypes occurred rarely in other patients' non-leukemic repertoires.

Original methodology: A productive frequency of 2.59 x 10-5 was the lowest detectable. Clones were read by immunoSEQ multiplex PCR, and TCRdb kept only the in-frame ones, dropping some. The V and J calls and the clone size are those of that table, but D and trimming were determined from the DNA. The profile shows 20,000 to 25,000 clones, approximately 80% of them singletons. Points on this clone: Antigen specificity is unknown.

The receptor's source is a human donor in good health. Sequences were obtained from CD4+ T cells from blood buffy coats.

CDR3 sequence (DNA): TGTGCCAGCAGCCCCGGACTAGCTCCTGGCAACGAGCAGTACTTC. Its translation is CASSPGLAPGNEQYF. The rearrangement uses TRBV5-4 and TRBJ2-7, with TRBD2 identical over 8 bases. With 4 bases clipped from V and 5 bases from J, the junction kept 11 bases outside the gene matches. Germline-derived CDR1 and CDR2 are SGHNT and YYREEE (reference sequence). The CDR3 contains 15 residues.